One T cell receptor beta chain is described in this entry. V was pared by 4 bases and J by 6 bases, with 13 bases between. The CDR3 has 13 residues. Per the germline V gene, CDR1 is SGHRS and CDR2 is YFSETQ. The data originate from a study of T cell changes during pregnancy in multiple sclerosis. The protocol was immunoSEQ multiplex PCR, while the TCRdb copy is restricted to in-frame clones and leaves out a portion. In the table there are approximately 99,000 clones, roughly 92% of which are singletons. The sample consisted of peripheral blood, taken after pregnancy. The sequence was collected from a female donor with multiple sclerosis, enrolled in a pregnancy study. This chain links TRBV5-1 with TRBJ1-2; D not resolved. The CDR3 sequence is CASSIAGLDGYTF. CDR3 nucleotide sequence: TGCGCCAGCAGCATAGCGGGGTTGGATGGCTACACCTTC.